This T cell receptor beta chain was sequenced during a study of CD8+ T cells in alopecia areata (dated by TCRdb to the late 2010s). Context from the whole study: Treated patients were enrolled in an open-label pilot trial of oral tofacitinib at 5 to 10 mg twice daily for moderate-to-severe alopecia areata. TCRbeta CDR3 regions were amplified by immunoSEQ multiplex PCR using 35 Vbeta forward and 13 Jbeta reverse primers. The study used high-throughput TCRbeta sequencing to examine T cell clonal expansion in alopecia areata, in both the C3H/HeJ mouse model and human patients. Scalp clonality was compared across normal scalp (n=4), patchy alopecia areata scalp (n=8), and alopecia totalis/universalis scalp (n=8). RNA came from the PAXgene miRNA kit for fixed scalp, the miRNeasy kit for PBMCs, and the RNeasy kit for mouse skin. Human TCRbeta sequencing covered scalp tissue and sorted CD4+ and CD8+ peripheral blood T cells from patchy and totalis/universalis alopecia areata patients and healthy controls. Biopsies were taken from tofacitinib-treated patients at baseline and at 4 and 24 weeks of treatment, and a later scalp biopsy was taken in several of the tofacitinib-treated patients. Patients stayed on tofacitinib for 6 to 18 months and then had 6 months of follow-up off drug so that delayed response and recurrence could be assessed. What the study reported, not specific to this receptor: Resident alphabeta T cells in normal human skin are also sequenced, complicating scalp TCR repertoire analysis, unlike mouse skin dominated by gammadelta T cells. Lesional scalp, especially in alopecia totalis/universalis, showed higher clonality and more expanded CD8+ clones than normal scalp, suggesting antigenic drive. Compared with mice, TCR sequences shared between patients were less clear, possibly partly because of HLA diversity across the patient population.

Peripheral blood and lesional scalp punch biopsies were obtained from patients with alopecia areata. PBMCs were isolated by density centrifugation and stained for CD3, CD4 and CD8, and CD4+ and CD8+ T cells were sorted on a FACSAria. Cut back by 2 bases and 0 bases, the V and J ends lie 8 bases apart. The CDR3 starts with the cysteine, ends with the phenylalanine, and has 14 residues. Left in the record is the CDR3 DNA by itself, 42 bases read in frame from the first base. The germline V gene gives CDR1 as SGHTA and CDR2 as FQGNSA. Libraries were built with the immunoSEQ multiplex PCR assay. For TCR sequencing, RNA was extracted from every sample and reverse transcribed into cDNA to serve as template. First-strand cDNA was synthesized using SuperScript III with a 2:1 mix of oligo-dT and random hexamers. A synthetic immune receptor repertoire was used to gauge amplification bias, and whatever bias remained was removed computationally. The source study handled its data this way. Raw reads were preprocessed to remove errors, and CDR3 was defined by IMGT conventions from the conserved cysteine to phenylalanine. Clonality was computed by normalizing Shannon entropy by log2 of the number of productive unique TCRs and subtracting the result from 1. CD4 or CD8 identity of scalp clones was inferred by cross-referencing scalp TCRbeta sequences with sorted blood CD4 and CD8 repertoires. TCRdb re-hosts the immuneACCESS table, in-frame sequences only. Its copies lack some clones; in the studies checked, an unresolved V gene accounts for under half of them, and the cause for the rest is not known. D and trimming were read from the DNA, whereas the V and J calls and clone size are those reported in that table. The sample data list about 120,000 clones, and 35% to 45% of these were observed just once. Together, the top ten hold approximately 2.8% of the sample.

As concerns this clone: Its antigen is not yet known. Base qualities are not provided; no much larger clone lies one nucleotide away.

The sequence is built from TRBV7-2 and TRBJ2-7; no D gene can be assigned with confidence. The clonotype comes from a human donor with alopecia areata. Sequencing was performed on CD4+ T cells sorted from blood. The nucleotides are TGTGCCAGCAGCTTACAGTCAAACTCCTACGAGCAGTACTTC. Translated, it reads CASSLQSNSYEQYF. Outside the CDR3, residues come from the reference TRBV7-2 and TRBJ2-7 proteins, so the full variable domain is: GAGVSQSPSNKVTEKGKDVELRCDPISGHTALYWYRQSLGQGLEFLIYFQGNSAPDKSGLPSDRFSAERTGGSVSTLTIQRTQQEDSAVYLCASSLQSNSYEQYFGPGTRLTVT.